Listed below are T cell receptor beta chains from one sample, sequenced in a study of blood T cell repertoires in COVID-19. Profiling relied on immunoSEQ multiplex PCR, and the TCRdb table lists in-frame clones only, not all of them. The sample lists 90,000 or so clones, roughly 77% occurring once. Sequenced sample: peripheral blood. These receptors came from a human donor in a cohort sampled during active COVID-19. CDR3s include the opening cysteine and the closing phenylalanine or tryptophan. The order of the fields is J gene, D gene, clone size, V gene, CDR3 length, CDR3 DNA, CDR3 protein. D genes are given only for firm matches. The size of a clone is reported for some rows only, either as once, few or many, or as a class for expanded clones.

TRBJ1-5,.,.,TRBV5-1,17,TGCGCCAGCAGCTTGGGAGGGGGGGATAAGCGTTTACAGCCCCAGCATTTT,CASSLGGGDKRLQPQHF
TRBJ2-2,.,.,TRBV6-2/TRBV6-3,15,TGTGCCAGCAGTTATCTGGCAGCAGGCACCGGGGAGCTGTTTTTT,CASSYLAAGTGELFF
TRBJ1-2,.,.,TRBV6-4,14,TGTGCCAGCAGTGACATAGGGGGTAGGGATGGCTACACCTTC,CASSDIGGRDGYTF
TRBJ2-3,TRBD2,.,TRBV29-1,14,TGCAGCGCGGGACTAGCGGGAGCCACAGATACGCAGTATTTT,CSAGLAGATDTQYF
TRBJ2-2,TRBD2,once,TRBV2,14,TGTGCCAGCAGGGGTAGCGGGAGGACCGGGGAGCTGTTTTTT,CASRGSGRTGELFF
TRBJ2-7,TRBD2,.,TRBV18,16,TGTGCCAGCTCACCACCGGCTAGCGGGAGAATGGAGGAGCAGTACTTC,CASSPPASGRMEEQYF
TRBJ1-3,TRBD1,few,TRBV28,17,TGTGCCAGCAGTTTTTTTCAGGGACAGCTCTCTGGAAACACCATATATTTT,CASSFFQGQLSGNTIYF
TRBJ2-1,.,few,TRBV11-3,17,TGTGCCAGCAGCCCGAGGGGGGGTATAAGTGGCTACAATGAGCAGTTCTTC,CASSPRGGISGYNEQFF
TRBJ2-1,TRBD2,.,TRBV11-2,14,TGTGCCAGCAGCTTGGAGCGGGGCAACAATGAGCAGTTCTTC,CASSLERGNNEQFF
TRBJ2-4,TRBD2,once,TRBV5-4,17,TGTGCCAGCAGCCCTGGCGGCGCGGGAGAGGCCAAAAACATTCAGTACTTC,CASSPGGAGEAKNIQYF
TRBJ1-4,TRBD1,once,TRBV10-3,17,TGTGCCTCCAAACCGGGACAGTCTTATTCAACTAATGAAAAACTGTTTTTT,CASKPGQSYSTNEKLFF
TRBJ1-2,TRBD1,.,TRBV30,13,TGTGCCTGGAGCCGGGACAGGCCGAGGGGCTACACCTTC,CAWSRDRPRGYTF
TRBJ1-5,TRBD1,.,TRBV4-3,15,TGCGCCAGCAGCCAAGATCCACAGGGGGGTCAGCCCCAGCATTTT,CASSQDPQGGQPQHF
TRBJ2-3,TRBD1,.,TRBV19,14,TGTGCCAGTAGTAGGGACAGGGGTGCAGATACGCAGTATTTT,CASSRDRGADTQYF
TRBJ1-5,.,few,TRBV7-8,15,TGTGCCAGCAGCTTAGAGCGGGCGGGCCTAGGGCCCCAGCATTTT,CASSLERAGLGPQHF
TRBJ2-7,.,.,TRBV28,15,TGTGCCAGCAGTTTATGGCAGGACTCCTCCTACGAGCAGTACTTC,CASSLWQDSSYEQYF
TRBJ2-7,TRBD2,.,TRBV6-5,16,TGTGCCAGCAGTTACTCGGGAGGGCCCCCCTTCTACGAGCAGTACTTC,CASSYSGGPPFYEQYF
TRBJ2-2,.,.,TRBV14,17,TGTGCCAGCAGCCAAGATTGGGGCTCCAACCGCCCCGGGGAGCTGTTTTTT,CASSQDWGSNRPGELFF
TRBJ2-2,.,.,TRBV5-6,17,TGTGCCAGCAGCTTGGCTTCCCGGAACAGCAACACCGGGGAGCTGTTTTTT,CASSLASRNSNTGELFF
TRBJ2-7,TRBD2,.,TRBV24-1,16,TGTGCCACCAGTGATGCTAGGCTAGCGGGAGTCTACGAGCAGTACTTC,CATSDARLAGVYEQYF
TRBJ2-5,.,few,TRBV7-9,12,TGTGCCAGCAGCCGAGGCGGGGAGACCCAGTACTTC,CASSRGGETQYF
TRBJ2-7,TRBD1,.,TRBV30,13,TGTGCCTGGAGGGAGACAGGGGCCTACGAGCAGTACTTC,CAWRETGAYEQYF
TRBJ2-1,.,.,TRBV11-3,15,TGTGCCAGCAGCTTAGATCTCGGCGGGGCCAATGAGCAGTTCTTC,CASSLDLGGANEQFF
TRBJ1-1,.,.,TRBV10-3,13,TGTGCCATCAGCCCCAGGACAGACACTGAAGCTTTCTTT,CAISPRTDTEAFF
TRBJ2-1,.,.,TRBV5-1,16,TGCGCCAGCAGCCTCTACTCTAGCGTCAACTACAATGAGCAGTTCTTC,CASSLYSSVNYNEQFF
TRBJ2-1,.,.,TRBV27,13,TGTGCCAGCAGGGAAGCGGCCTACAATGAGCAGTTCTTC,CASREAAYNEQFF
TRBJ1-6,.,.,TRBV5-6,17,TGTGCCAGCAGCGGGAGGGCCGGTAGCTCCTATAATTCACCCCTCCACTTT,CASSGRAGSSYNSPLHF
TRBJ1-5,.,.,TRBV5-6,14,TGTGCCAGCAGCTTGAGGGAGCCCAATCAGCCCCAGCATTTT,CASSLREPNQPQHF
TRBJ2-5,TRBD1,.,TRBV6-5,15,TGTGCCAGCAGTCGGACAGGGGAATGGCAAGAGACCCAGTACTTC,CASSRTGEWQETQYF
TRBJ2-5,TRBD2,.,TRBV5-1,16,TGCGCCAGCAGCTTGGGGGCTAGCGGGGCCCAAGAGACCCAGTACTTC,CASSLGASGAQETQYF
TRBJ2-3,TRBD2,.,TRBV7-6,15,TGTGCCAGCAGCCCGAACCGGGGGGGCACAGATACGCAGTATTTT,CASSPNRGGTDTQYF
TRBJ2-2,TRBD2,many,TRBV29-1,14,TGCAGCGCACTAGCGGGAGAGGCCACCGGGGAGCTGTTTTTT,CSALAGEATGELFF
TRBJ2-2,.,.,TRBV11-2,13,TGTGCCAGCAGCTTACGGGATACCGGGGAGCTGTTTTTT,CASSLRDTGELFF
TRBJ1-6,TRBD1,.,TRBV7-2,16,TGTGCCAGCAGCTTAGCTACAGGGGGCTATAATTCACCCCTCCACTTT,CASSLATGGYNSPLHF
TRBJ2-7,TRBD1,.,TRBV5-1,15,TGCGCCAGCAGCCCGGGACAGGGGGACAGGAAGGAGCAGTACTTC,CASSPGQGDRKEQYF
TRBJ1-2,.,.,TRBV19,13,TGTGCCACCCGGGTGGGGGGGGACTATGGCTACACCTTC,CATRVGGDYGYTF
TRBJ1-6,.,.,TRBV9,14,TGTGCCAGCAGCGTGGGAGGGGGTAATTCACCCCTCCACTTT,CASSVGGGNSPLHF
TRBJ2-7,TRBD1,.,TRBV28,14,TGTGCCAGCAGTTTTGACAGGGCGTCCTACGAGCAGTACTTC,CASSFDRASYEQYF
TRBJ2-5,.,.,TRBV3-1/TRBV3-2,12,TGTGCCAGCTCCGAGGGACAAGAGACCCAGTACTTC,CASSEGQETQYF
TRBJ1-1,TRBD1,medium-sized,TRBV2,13,TGTGCCAGCAGACAGGGGGCGAGCACTGAAGCTTTCTTT,CASRQGASTEAFF
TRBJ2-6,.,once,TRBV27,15,TGTGCCAGCAGTTTATGGGGGCCCGGGGCCAACGTCCTGACTTTC,CASSLWGPGANVLTF
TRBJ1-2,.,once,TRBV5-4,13,TGTGCCAGCAGCCCGACAGCTAACTATGGCTACACCTTC,CASSPTANYGYTF
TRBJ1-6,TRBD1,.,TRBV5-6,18,TGTGCCAGCAGTGTTGACAGGGACCTTTTCTCCTATAATTCACCCCTCCACTTT,CASSVDRDLFSYNSPLHF
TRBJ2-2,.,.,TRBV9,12,TGTGCCAGCAATCGAGAGGTCGGGGAGCTGTTTTTT,CASNREVGELFF
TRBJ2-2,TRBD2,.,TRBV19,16,TGTGCCAGTAGTCGGCGTAGCGGGAGTTTCACCGGGGAGCTGTTTTTT,CASSRRSGSFTGELFF
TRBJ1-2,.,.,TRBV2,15,TGTGCCAGCAACCTAAATAAACAGGGATCCGGTGGCTACACCTTC,CASNLNKQGSGGYTF
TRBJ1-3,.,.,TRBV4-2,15,TGTGCCAGCAGATCAGGACAACTTTCTGGAAACACCATATATTTT,CASRSGQLSGNTIYF
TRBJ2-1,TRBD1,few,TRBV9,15,TGTGCCAGCAGCGCCCGGGACAGGACGTACAATGAGCAGTTCTTC,CASSARDRTYNEQFF
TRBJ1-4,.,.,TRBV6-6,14,TGTGCCAGCAGCTCCACTACAACTAATGAAAAACTGTTTTTT,CASSSTTTNEKLFF
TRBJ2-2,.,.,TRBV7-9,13,TGTGCCAGCAGTTTCCAGGGCATCGGGGAGCTGTTTTTT,CASSFQGIGELFF
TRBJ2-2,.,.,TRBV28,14,TGTGCCAGCAGCCCCCCCCTGAACACCGGGGAGCTGTTTTTT,CASSPPLNTGELFF
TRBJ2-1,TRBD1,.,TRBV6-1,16,TGTGCCAGCAGTGAAGAAGGACAGGGGCCCTACAATGAGCAGTTCTTC,CASSEEGQGPYNEQFF
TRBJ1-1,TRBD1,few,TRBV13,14,TGTGCCAGCAGCTCCCGACAGGGTTTGACTGAAGCTTTCTTT,CASSSRQGLTEAFF
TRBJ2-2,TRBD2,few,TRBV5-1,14,TGCGCCAGCAGAGGACTAGCGGGCACCGGGGAGCTGTTTTTT,CASRGLAGTGELFF
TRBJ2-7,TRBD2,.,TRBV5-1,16,TGCGCCAGCAGCAAGTTGCCTTTAGCGGGAGGTGACGAGCAGTACTTC,CASSKLPLAGGDEQYF